This T cell receptor beta chain was retrieved from a study of beta chain features in type 1 diabetes. The CDR3 covers 15 residues. In germline, CDR1 is SGHTA, CDR2 FQGNSA. V was pared by 1 base and J by 8 bases, with 14 bases between. Purity of each sorted population was above 98%. Expressed TCRB transcripts were sequenced after all isolated RNA was converted to cDNA. Here immunoSEQ multiplex PCR was the method, and the copy in TCRdb shows in-frame clones only, minus some. The sample contains about 240,000 clones, 14% of which appear only once. Notes on the study in general: A moderate, significant TCRB CDR3 shortening appeared in type 1 diabetes across four CD4+ subsets. PCR might favor shorter templates, but any such skew would affect patients and controls equally. Highly expressing activated T cells could be over-counted with a cDNA template.

This clone was seen a handful of times. No antigen is known for it. This rearrangement joins TRBV7-2 to TRBJ1-4, with a possible D match to TRBD1 (5 bases). Sequenced input: naive CD4+ T cells from blood. This clonotype originated in a man aged 30-40 years with type 1 diabetes. CDR3 in amino acids: CASSLGSRVGEKLFF. The DNA for the CDR3 is TGTGCCAGCAGCTTAGGGTCCAGGGTGGGCGAAAAACTGTTTTTT. Looking up the rest from reference TRBV7-2 and TRBJ1-4 gives the full variable domain: GAGVSQSPSNKVTEKGKDVELRCDPISGHTALYWYRQSLGQGLEFLIYFQGNSAPDKSGLPSDRFSAERTGGSVSTLTIQRTQQEDSAVYLCASSLGSRVGEKLFFGSGTQLSVL.